The present T cell receptor (beta chain) was sequenced within a study of vaccination effects on CD4 cells after COVID-19 (dated by TCRdb to 2022 to 2024). Notes on the research overall: Each participant received two doses of an mRNA SARS-CoV-2 vaccine, either BNT162b2 or mRNA-1273. In the study, cultures from other donors were sequenced using the Oncomine TCR Beta short-read assay on an Illumina iSeq 100. Altogether, some 11 COVID-19 convalescent patients and 4 SARS-CoV-2-naive healthy vaccine recipients made up the full study. In a couple of convalescent patients, pre-vaccine samples were collected 16 days and one week ahead of the first dose, 142 and 148 days after COVID-19 diagnosis. SARS-CoV-2 spike-specific CD4+ TCR repertoires from before and after mRNA vaccination were compared in COVID-19 convalescent patients and in infection-naive vaccine recipients.

In the ViraFEST assay, PBMC were stimulated with viral peptide pools, and TCR sequencing was then used to find antigen-specific CD4+ T cell clonotypes based on their expansion. After roughly 11 days of culture, CD4+ T cells were isolated with the EasySep CD4+ T cell isolation kit. PCR-confirmed SARS-CoV-2 infection had occurred in convalescent patients between March and December 2020, before the Alpha, Beta and Delta variants emerged in the United States. Each well held two million PBMC cultured in IMDM containing approximately 5% human AB serum, 9 to 10 IU/ml IL-2 and gentamicin, along with 10 ug/ml peptides. For the negative control culture condition, an HIV-1 Nef peptide pool was used. On days 3 and 7, half of the culture medium was replaced with fresh IL-2-containing medium. Unless otherwise noted, each peptide stimulation condition was cultured in triplicate wells. PBMC were separated from whole blood using Ficoll-Paque Plus gradient centrifugation and were then either cryopreserved at -140C or used fresh. Genomic DNA was extracted from cultured CD4+ T cells with the QIAamp micro DNA kit.

On the study overall, not on this receptor specifically: At late post-vaccination timepoints, both infection-induced and vaccine-induced clones showed marked clonal contraction, consistent with waning T cell responses. The study was limited by a small number of convalescent patients and lacked early post-infection timepoints. In convalescent patients, the post-vaccine spike-reactive repertoire was composed mainly of new vaccine-induced clones that were largely distinct from infection-induced clones.

As for this clone: It lacks a known antigen. No base qualities exist here, and no much larger clone lies one base off it.

CDR1 and CDR2, per the germline V gene, are SNHLY and FYNNEI. Measured from the cysteine to the phenylalanine, the CDR3 is 15 residues long. CDR3 DNA only is kept here, 45 bases in frame from base 1. Trimming accounts for 7 bases at V and 6 bases at J, while the number of junction bases matched to no gene is 8. Preparation of the library involved the immunoSEQ multiplex PCR assay. TCR beta CDR3 sequencing was performed on DNA from the cultured, isolated CD4+ T cells. The study's processing was this. The analysis removed non-productive TCR sequences, trimmed reads to the CDR3 region, and retained only CDR3s that were 7 or more amino acids long. Antigen-specific clonotypes were identified with the MANAFEST web app by comparing expansion in peptide wells against reference cultures. Positive clones required FDR<0.05 expansion versus reference and all other wells, odds ratio above 5, and frequency above 0.1% in two replicate wells. A clonotype was called cross-reactive if it was significantly expanded both in SARS-CoV-2 spike wells and in at least one common cold coronavirus spike condition. Levenshtein distance calculated with the stringdist R package was used to assess CDR3 similarity, and unrooted trees were constructed with ape in R 3.6.1. TCRdb obtained this table from immuneACCESS and retained in-frame rearrangements with V and J assigned. These tables miss some clones; where compared with another copy, unresolved V genes account for less than half of the shortfall, and the remainder is unexplained. The DNA was the basis for D and trimming; V, J and clone size are from that table. For this sample there are about 70,000 clones; about 69% appear just once. Under 6% of the sample is held by the ten biggest clonotypes.

This material consisted of CD4+ T cells from PBMCs cultured with HIV peptides, taken before COVID-19 vaccination. The cell subset or site tag for this specimen amounts to: HIV-1 Nef peptide pool negative control/reference culture. In this chain, TRBV2 is recombined with TRBJ2-2, with TRBD1 identical over 10 junction bases. The sequence came from a human donor who had a prior SARS-CoV-2 infection. Here the CDR3 is given as CASMRDRGYSGELFF. The nucleotide sequence reads as follows: TGTGCCAGCATGAGGGACAGGGGATATTCCGGGGAGCTGTTTTTT.